This T cell receptor (beta chain) was captured by sequencing in a study of CD4 T cells in relation to SARS-CoV-2 and coronaviruses. Overall study: Negative control cultures got HIV-1 Nef peptides or no peptide.

Germline V lookup: CDR1 MDHEN, CDR2 SYDVKM. This CDR3 has 13 residues. Trimming at V came to 4 bases and at J to 5 bases, leaving 1 base not matched to a gene. Sequencing used immunoSEQ multiplex PCR; TCRdb keeps in-frame clones, though not all of them. The sample records some 19,000 clones, roughly 80% being singletons. CD4+ T cells from unexposed donors were obtained before the COVID-19 pandemic (2011-2018). CD4+ T cells were isolated from the cells after 10 days of culture. Of note for this clone: Antigen: not known.

The chain links TRBV28 to TRBJ2-2, with 7 bases lining up with TRBD2. Sequences were obtained from CD4+ T cells from PBMCs, cultured in vitro. The sequence was obtained from a human donor in good health. CDR3 in DNA: TGTGCCAGCAGTTACGGGGGGACCGGGGAGCTGTTTTTT. Translated, it gives CASSYGGTGELFF.